These T cell receptor beta chains were read from a single sample in a study of long-term antiretroviral therapy in people with HIV. Repertoires were generated with immunoSEQ multiplex PCR, while TCRdb's copy carries only in-frame clones and drops some. Of around 19,000 clones listed, 82% are singletons. The starting material was unsorted PBMCs, obtained 2.3 to 2.5 years after starting antiretroviral therapy. These receptors were taken from a middle-aged man with HIV. Each CDR3 is given with its conserved first and last residue. A D gene is named only where the DNA matches it firmly. Size is omitted from some rows. Given values are once, few, many or a class for expanded clones.

j_gene: TRBJ2-3
abundance: few
d_gene: .
v_gene: TRBV5-5
CDR3aa: CASSLPGTQPRADTQYF
CDR3nt: TGTGCCAGCAGCTTGCCCGGGACACAACCGAGGGCAGATACGCAGTATTTT

j_gene: TRBJ2-1
abundance: .
d_gene: TRBD2
v_gene: TRBV6-5
CDR3aa: CASSPLAGAGNEQFF
CDR3nt: TGTGCCAGCAGCCCCCTAGCGGGAGCAGGCAATGAGCAGTTCTTC

j_gene: TRBJ1-5
abundance: .
d_gene: .
v_gene: TRBV5-5
CDR3aa: CASSWQGAGPQHF
CDR3nt: TGTGCCAGCAGCTGGCAGGGCGCGGGGCCCCAGCATTTT

j_gene: TRBJ2-4
abundance: .
d_gene: TRBD1
v_gene: TRBV6-5
CDR3aa: CASSYRDTGVNIQYF
CDR3nt: TGTGCCAGCAGTTATCGGGACACAGGGGTAAACATTCAGTACTTC

j_gene: TRBJ1-2
abundance: .
d_gene: .
v_gene: TRBV7-9
CDR3aa: CASSSLTENYGYTF
CDR3nt: TGTGCCAGCAGCTCTCTGACGGAAAACTATGGCTACACCTTC

j_gene: TRBJ2-7
abundance: .
d_gene: .
v_gene: TRBV19
CDR3aa: CASSADVGTYEQYF
CDR3nt: TGTGCCAGTAGTGCTGACGTAGGAACCTACGAGCAGTACTTC

j_gene: TRBJ1-1
abundance: .
d_gene: .
v_gene: TRBV10-1
CDR3aa: CASSVGDTEAFF
CDR3nt: TGCGCCAGCAGTGTGGGGGACACTGAAGCTTTCTTT

j_gene: TRBJ2-7
abundance: .
d_gene: TRBD1
v_gene: TRBV7-2
CDR3aa: CASSLDRTGHEQYF
CDR3nt: TGTGCCAGCAGCTTAGATCGGACAGGGCACGAGCAGTACTTC

j_gene: TRBJ1-6
abundance: .
d_gene: .
v_gene: TRBV7-9
CDR3aa: CASSPRGSDNSPLHF
CDR3nt: TGTGCCAGCAGCCCGAGGGGAAGTGATAATTCACCCCTCCACTTT

j_gene: TRBJ2-5
abundance: .
d_gene: TRBD1
v_gene: TRBV30
CDR3aa: CAWRDDRGRETQYF
CDR3nt: TGTGCCTGGAGGGACGACAGGGGAAGGGAGACCCAGTACTTC

j_gene: TRBJ2-5
abundance: .
d_gene: TRBD2
v_gene: TRBV5-4
CDR3aa: CASSFPTSGAQETQYF
CDR3nt: TGTGCCAGCAGCTTCCCGACTAGCGGGGCCCAAGAGACCCAGTACTTC

j_gene: TRBJ2-7
abundance: .
d_gene: .
v_gene: TRBV7-8
CDR3aa: CASTQGGEQYF
CDR3nt: TGTGCCAGCACGCAGGGGGGCGAGCAGTACTTC

j_gene: TRBJ2-1
abundance: .
d_gene: .
v_gene: TRBV4-2
CDR3aa: CASSQDRGTVDNEQFF
CDR3nt: TGTGCCAGCAGCCAAGATCGCGGGACGGTAGACAATGAGCAGTTCTTC

j_gene: TRBJ2-2
abundance: .
d_gene: TRBD1
v_gene: TRBV7-2
CDR3aa: CASSFDRGGTGELFF
CDR3nt: TGTGCCAGCAGCTTCGACAGGGGAGGCACCGGGGAGCTGTTTTTT

j_gene: TRBJ1-1
abundance: .
d_gene: TRBD1
v_gene: TRBV5-1
CDR3aa: CASSFDRANTEAFF
CDR3nt: TGCGCCAGCAGCTTCGACAGGGCCAACACTGAAGCTTTCTTT

j_gene: TRBJ1-1
abundance: .
d_gene: TRBD1
v_gene: TRBV2
CDR3aa: CASSGGDGTEAFF
CDR3nt: TGTGCCAGCTCAGGGGGTGATGGGACTGAAGCTTTCTTT

j_gene: TRBJ2-1
abundance: once
d_gene: .
v_gene: TRBV29-1
CDR3aa: CSVLSYNGQFF
CDR3nt: TGCAGCGTTCTCTCCTACAATGGGCAGTTCTTC

j_gene: TRBJ1-2
abundance: once
d_gene: .
v_gene: TRBV4-1
CDR3aa: CASSQDVLEIPYGYTF
CDR3nt: TGCGCCAGCAGCCAAGATGTACTGGAAATCCCGTATGGCTACACCTTC

j_gene: TRBJ1-4
abundance: .
d_gene: .
v_gene: TRBV19
CDR3aa: CASSIDLGEKLFF
CDR3nt: TGTGCCAGTAGTATAGATCTAGGTGAAAAACTGTTTTTT

j_gene: TRBJ2-3
abundance: .
d_gene: .
v_gene: TRBV27
CDR3aa: CASSSPRQLDTQYF
CDR3nt: TGTGCCAGCAGTTCACCACGACAGTTAGATACGCAGTATTTT